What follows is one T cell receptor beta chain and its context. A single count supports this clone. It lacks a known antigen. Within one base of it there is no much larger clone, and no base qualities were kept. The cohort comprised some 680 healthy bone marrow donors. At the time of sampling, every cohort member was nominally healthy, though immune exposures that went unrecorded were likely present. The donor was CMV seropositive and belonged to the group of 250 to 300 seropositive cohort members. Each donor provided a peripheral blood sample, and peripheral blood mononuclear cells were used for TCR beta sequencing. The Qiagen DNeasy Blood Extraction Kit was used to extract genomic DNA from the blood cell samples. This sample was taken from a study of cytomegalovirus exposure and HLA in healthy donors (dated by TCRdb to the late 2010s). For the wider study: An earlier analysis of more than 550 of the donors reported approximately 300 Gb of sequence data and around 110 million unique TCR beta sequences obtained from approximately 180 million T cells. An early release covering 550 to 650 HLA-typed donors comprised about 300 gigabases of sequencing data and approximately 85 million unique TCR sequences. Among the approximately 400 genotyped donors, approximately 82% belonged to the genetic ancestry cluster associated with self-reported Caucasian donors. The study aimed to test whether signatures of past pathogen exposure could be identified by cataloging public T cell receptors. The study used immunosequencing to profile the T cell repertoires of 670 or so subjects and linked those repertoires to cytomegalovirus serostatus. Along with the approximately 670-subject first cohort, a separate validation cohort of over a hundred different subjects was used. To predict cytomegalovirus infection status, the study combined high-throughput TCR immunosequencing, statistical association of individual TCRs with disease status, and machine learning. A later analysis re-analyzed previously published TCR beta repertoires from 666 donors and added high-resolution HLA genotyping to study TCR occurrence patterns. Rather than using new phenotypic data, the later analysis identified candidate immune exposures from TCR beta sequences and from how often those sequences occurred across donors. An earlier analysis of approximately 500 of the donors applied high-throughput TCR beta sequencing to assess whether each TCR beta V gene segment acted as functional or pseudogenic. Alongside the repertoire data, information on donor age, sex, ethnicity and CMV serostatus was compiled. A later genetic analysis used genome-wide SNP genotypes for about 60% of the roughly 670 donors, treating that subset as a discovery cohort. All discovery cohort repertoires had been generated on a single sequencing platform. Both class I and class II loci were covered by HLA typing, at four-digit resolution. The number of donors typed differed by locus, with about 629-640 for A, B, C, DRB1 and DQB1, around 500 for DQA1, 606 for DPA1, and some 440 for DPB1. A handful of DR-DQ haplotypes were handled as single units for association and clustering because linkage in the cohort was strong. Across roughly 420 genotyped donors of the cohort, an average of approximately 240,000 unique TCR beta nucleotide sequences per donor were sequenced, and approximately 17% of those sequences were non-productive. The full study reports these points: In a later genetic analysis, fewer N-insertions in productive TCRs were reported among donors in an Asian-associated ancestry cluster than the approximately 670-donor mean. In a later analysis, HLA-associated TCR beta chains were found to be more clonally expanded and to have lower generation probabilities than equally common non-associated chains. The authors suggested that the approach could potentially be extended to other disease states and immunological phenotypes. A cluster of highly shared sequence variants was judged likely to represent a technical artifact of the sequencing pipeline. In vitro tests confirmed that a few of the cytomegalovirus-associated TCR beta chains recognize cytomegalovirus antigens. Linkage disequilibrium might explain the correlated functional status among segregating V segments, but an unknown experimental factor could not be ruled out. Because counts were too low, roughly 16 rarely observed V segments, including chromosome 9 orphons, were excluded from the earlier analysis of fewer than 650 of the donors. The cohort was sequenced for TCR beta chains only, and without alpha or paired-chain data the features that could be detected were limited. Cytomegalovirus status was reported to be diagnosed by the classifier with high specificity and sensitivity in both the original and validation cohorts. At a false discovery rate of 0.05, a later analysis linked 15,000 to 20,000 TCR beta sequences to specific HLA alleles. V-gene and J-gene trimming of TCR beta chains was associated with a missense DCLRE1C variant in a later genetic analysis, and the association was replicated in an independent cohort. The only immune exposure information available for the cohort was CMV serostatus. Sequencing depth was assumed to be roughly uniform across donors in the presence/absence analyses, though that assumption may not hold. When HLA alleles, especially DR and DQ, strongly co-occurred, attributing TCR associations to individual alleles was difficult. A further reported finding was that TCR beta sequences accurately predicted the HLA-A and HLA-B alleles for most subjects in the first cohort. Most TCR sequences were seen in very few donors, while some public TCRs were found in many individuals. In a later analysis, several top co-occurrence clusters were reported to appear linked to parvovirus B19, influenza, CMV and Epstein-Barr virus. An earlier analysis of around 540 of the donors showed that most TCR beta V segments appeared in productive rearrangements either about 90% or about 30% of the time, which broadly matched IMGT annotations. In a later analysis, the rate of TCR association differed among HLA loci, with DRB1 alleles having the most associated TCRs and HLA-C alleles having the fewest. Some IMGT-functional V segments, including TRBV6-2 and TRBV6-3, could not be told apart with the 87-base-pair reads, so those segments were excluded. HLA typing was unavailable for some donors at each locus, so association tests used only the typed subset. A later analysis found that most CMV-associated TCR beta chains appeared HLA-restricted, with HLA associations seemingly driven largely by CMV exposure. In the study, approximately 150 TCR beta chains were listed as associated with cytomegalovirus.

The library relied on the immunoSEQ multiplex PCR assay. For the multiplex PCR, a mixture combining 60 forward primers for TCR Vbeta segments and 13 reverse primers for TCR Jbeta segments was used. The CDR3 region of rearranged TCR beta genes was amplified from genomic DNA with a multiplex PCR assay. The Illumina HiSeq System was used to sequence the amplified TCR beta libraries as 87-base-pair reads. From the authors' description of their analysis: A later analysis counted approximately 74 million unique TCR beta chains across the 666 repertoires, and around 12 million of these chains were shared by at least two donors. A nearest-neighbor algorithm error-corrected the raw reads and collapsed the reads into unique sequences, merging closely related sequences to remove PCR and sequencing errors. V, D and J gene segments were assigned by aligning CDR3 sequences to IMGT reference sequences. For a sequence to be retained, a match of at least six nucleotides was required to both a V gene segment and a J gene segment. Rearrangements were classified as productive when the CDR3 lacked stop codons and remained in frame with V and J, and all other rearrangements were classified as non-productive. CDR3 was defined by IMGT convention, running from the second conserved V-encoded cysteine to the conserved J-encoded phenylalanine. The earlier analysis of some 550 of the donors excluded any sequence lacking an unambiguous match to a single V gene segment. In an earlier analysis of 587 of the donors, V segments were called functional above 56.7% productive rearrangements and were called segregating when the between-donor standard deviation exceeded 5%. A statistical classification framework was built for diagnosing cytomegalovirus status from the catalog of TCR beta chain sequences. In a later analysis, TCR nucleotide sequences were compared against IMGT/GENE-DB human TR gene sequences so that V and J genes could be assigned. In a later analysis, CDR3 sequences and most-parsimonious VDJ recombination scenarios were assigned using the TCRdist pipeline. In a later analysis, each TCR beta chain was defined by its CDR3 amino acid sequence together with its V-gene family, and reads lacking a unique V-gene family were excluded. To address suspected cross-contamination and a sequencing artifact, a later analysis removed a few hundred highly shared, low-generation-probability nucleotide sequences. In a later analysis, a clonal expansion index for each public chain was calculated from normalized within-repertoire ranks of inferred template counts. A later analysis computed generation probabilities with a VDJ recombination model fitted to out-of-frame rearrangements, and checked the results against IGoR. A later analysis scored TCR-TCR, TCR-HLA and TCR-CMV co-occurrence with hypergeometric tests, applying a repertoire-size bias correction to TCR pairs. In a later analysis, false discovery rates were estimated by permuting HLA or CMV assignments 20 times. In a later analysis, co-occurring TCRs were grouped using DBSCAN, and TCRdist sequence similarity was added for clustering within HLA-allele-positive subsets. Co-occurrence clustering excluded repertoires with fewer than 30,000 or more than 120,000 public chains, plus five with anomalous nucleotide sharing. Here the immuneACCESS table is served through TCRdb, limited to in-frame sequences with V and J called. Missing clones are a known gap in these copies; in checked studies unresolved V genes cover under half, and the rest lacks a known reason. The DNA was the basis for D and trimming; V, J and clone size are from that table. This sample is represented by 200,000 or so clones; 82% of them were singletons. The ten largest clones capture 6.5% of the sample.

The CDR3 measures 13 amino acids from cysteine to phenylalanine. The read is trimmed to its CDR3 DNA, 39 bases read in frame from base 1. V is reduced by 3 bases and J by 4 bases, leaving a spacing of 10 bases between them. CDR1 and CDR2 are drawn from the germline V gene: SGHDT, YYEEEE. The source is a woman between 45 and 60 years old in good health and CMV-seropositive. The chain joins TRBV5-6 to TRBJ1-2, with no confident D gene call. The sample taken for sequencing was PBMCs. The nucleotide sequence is TGTGCCAGCAGCTCGGTGGAGCCCTATGGCTACACCTTC. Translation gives CASSSVEPYGYTF.